A single sample gave rise to the 7 T cell receptor beta chains below, sequenced in a study of cytomegalovirus exposure and HLA in healthy donors. The PCR made use of 60 Vbeta and 13 Jbeta primers. Profiling relied on immunoSEQ multiplex PCR, and the TCRdb table lists in-frame clones only, not all of them. The sample has 200,000 to 300,000 clones; 82% are singletons. The sequenced material came from PBMCs. The source of these receptors is a woman in her 40s in good health and CMV-seropositive.

The gene calls are TRBV5-4 and TRBJ2-1, with 7 bases identical to TRBD2. This CDR3 has 15 residues. Germline loops: CDR1 SGHNT, CDR2 YYREEE (reference sequence). V was clipped by 3 bases and J by 3 bases; unmatched bases: 6. CDR3 residues: CASSWKRDLYNEQFF. CDR3 in DNA: TGTGCCAGCAGCTGGAAGCGGGATCTCTACAATGAGCAGTTCTTC.

The chain combines TRBV6-5 with TRBJ2-7, with D possibly matching TRBD2 (5 bases). V was pared by 2 bases and J by 3 bases, with 8 bases between. The CDR3 loop spans 13 amino acids. CDR1 is MNHEY, CDR2 SVGAGI, per germline. DNA for the CDR3: TGTGCCAGCAGTTACGGCACTAGCTACGAGCAGTACTTC. This encodes CASSYGTSYEQYF.

V and J are TRBV4-1 and TRBJ2-7; D is perhaps TRBD1 (6 bases). There are 16 residues in the CDR3. Trimming cost V 1 base and J 6 bases, with 19 bases left between them. Looked up from germline, CDR1 is MGHRA and CDR2 is YSYEKL. CDR3 bases: TGCGCCAGCAGCCAAGCATACAGGTCGGGACAAGGCGAGCAGTACTTC. Translation: CASSQAYRSGQGEQYF.

V and J are TRBV10-1 and TRBJ2-6; perhaps TRBD1 as D (5 bases). The CDR3 has 15 amino acids. Between the trimmed V and J ends, which lost 7 bases and 0 bases, there was a span of 10 bases. Germline V CDR1 and CDR2: WNHNN, SYGVQD (reference sequence). The CDR3 loop is CASTTTASGANVLTF. As DNA, the CDR3 is TGCGCCAGCACTACGACAGCCTCTGGGGCCAACGTCCTGACTTTC.

This clone was counted only a few times. V is TRBV6-1 and J is TRBJ1-4; tentatively, D is TRBD1 (5 bases). The CDR3 has 14 residues. Germline V CDR1 and CDR2: MNHNS, SASEGT. The V end was cut by 4 bases, the J end by 5 bases, with 11 bases between. The CDR3 bases are TGTGCCAGCAGTGGAGACAGACTGAATGAAAAACTGTTTTTT. Translation: CASSGDRLNEKLFF.

Regarding this clone: The same CDR3 can be traced to other DNA sequences in this sample. This chain uses TRBV9 with TRBJ1-6; D might be TRBD1 (6 bases). Trimming removed 1 base at V and 5 bases at J, with 7 bases between. The CDR3 runs 14 residues. Germline-derived CDR1 and CDR2 are SGDLS and YYNGEE. This chain's CDR3 is CASSVKGDNSPLHF. The CDR3 region has the DNA TGTGCCAGCAGCGTAAAGGGGGATAATTCACCCCTCCACTTT.

This clone came up once. J is TRBJ2-5 and V is TRBV10-3; TRBD2 agrees at 8 bases. The CDR3 extends over 14 amino acids. J gave up 4 bases and V 10 bases, and 11 bases lay outside the gene matches. Germline V CDR1 and CDR2: ENHRY, SYGVKD. The CDR3 loop is CATLAGREGETQYF. In nucleotides, the CDR3 is TGTGCCACCTTAGCGGGGCGTGAGGGAGAGACCCAGTACTTC.